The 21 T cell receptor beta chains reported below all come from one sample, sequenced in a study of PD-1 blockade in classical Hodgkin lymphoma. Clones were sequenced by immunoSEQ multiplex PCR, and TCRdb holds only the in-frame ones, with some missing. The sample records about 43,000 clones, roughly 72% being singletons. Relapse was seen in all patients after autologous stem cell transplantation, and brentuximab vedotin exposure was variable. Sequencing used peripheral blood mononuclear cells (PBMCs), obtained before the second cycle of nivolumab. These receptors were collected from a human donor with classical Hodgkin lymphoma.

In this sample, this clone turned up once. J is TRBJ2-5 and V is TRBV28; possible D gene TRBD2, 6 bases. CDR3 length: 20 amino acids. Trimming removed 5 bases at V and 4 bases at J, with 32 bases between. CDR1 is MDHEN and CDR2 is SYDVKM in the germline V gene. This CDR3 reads CASSPLGQDTGGILGETQYF. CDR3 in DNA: TGTGCCAGCAGTCCCCTCGGGCAAGACACCGGCGGGATCCTCGGAGAGACCCAGTACTTC.

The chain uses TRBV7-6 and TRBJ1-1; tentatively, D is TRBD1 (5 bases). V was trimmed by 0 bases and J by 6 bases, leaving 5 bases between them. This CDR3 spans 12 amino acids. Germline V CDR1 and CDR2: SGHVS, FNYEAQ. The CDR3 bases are TGTGCCAGCAGCTTAGCGGGGGCTGAAGCTTTCTTT. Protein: CASSLAGAEAFF.

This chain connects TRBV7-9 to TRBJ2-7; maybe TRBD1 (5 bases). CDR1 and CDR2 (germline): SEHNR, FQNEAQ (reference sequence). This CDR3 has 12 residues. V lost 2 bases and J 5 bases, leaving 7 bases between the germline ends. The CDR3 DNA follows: TGTGCCAGCAGCTTACAGGGCAACGAGCAGTACTTC. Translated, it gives CASSLQGNEQYF.

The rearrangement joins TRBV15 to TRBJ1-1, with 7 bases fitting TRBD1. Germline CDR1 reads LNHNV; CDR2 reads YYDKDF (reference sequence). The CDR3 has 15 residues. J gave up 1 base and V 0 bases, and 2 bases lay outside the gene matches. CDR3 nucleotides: TGTGCCACCAGCAGAGAAGGGGGCCCGAACACTGAAGCTTTCTTT. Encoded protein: CATSREGGPNTEAFF.

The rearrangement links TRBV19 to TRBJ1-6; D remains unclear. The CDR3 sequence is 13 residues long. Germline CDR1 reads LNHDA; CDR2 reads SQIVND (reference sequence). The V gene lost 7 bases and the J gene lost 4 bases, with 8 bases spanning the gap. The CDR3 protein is CASMADYNSPLHF. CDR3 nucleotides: TGTGCCAGTATGGCGGATTATAATTCACCCCTCCACTTT.

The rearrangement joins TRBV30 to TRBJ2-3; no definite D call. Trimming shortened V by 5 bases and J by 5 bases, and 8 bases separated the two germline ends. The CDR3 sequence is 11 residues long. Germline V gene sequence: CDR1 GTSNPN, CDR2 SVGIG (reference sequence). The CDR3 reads CAWEARDTQYF. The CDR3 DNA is TGTGCCTGGGAGGCACGAGATACGCAGTATTTT.

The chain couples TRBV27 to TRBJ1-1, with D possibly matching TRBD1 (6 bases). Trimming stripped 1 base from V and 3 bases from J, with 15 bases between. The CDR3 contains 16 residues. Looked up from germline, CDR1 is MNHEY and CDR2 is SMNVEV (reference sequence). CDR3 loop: CASSLWGGAGDTEAFF. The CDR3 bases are TGTGCCAGCAGTTTATGGGGGGGCGCGGGGGACACTGAAGCTTTCTTT.

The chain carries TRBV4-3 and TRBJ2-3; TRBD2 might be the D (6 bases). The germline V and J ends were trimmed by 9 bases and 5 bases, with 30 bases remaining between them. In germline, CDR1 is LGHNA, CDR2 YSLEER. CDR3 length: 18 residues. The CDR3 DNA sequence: TGCGCCAGTGCCCAGGAAACGGAGGGTCCTGAAGAAGGAGATACGCAGTATTTT. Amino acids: CASAQETEGPEEGDTQYF.

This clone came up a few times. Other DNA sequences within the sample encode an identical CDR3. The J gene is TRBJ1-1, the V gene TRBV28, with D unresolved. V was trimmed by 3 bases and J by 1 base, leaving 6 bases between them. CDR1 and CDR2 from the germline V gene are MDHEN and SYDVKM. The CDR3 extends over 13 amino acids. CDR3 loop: CASSFVRNTEAFF. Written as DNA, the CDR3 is TGTGCCAGCAGTTTTGTGAGGAACACTGAAGCTTTCTTT.

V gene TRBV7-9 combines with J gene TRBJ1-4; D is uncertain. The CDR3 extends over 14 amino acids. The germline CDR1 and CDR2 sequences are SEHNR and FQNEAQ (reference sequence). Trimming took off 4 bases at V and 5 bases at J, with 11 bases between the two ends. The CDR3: CASSWEGGNEKLFF. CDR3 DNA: TGTGCCAGCAGCTGGGAGGGCGGGAATGAAAAACTGTTTTTT.

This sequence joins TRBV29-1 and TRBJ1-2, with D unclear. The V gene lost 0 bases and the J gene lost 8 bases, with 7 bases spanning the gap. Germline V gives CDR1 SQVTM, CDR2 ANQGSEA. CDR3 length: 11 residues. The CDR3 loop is CSVEDLSGYTF. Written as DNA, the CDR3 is TGCAGCGTTGAAGATCTTTCGGGCTACACCTTC.

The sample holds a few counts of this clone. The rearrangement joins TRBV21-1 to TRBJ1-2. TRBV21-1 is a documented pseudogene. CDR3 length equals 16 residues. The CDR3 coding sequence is TGTGCCGCCAGGAGGAGGAACAGAGAAGCTAACTATGGCTACACCTTC. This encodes CAARRRNREANYGYTF.

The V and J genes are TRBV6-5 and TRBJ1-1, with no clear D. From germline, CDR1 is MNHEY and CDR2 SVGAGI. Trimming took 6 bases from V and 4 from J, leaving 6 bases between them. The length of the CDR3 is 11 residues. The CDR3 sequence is CASRGFTEAFF. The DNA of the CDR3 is TGTGCCAGCAGGGGATTCACTGAAGCTTTCTTT.

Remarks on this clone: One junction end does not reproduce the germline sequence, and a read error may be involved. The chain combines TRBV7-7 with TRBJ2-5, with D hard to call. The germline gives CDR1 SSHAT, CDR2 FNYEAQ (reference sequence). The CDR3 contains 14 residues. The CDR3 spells CASSLATGAQAQYF. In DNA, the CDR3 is TGTGCTAGCAGCTTAGCAACGGGCGCGCAGGCCCAGTACTTC. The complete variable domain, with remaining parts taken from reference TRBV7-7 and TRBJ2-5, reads GAGVSQSPRYKVTKRGQDVTLRCDPISSHATLYWYQQALGQGPEFLTYFNYEAQPDKSGLPSDRFSAERPEGSISTLTIQRTEQRDSAMYRCASSLATGAQAQYFGPGTRLLVL.

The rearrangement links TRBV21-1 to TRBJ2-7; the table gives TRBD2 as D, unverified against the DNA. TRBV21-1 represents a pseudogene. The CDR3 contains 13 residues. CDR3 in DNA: TGTGCCAGCAGCACCAGTGGACGGAGGGAGCAGTACTTC. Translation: CASSTSGRREQYF.

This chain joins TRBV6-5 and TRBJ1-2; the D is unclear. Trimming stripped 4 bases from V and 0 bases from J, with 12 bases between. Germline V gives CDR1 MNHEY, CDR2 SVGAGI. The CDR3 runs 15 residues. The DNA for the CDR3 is TGTGCCAGCAGTTCCCCCGACCCTGCTAACTATGGCTACACCTTC. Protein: CASSSPDPANYGYTF.

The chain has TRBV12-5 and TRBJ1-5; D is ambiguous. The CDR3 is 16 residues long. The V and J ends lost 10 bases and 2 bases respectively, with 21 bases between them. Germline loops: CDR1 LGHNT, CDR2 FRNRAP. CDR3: CATDDGRIVGNQPQHF. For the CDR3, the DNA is TGTGCTACTGACGATGGTAGGATAGTCGGCAATCAGCCCCAGCATTTT. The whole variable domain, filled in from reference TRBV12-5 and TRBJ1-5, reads DARVTQTPRHKVTEMGQEVTMRCQPILGHNTVFWYRQTMMQGLELLAYFRNRAPLDDSGMPKDRFSAEMPDATLATLKIQPSEPRDSAVYFCATDDGRIVGNQPQHFGDGTRLSIL.

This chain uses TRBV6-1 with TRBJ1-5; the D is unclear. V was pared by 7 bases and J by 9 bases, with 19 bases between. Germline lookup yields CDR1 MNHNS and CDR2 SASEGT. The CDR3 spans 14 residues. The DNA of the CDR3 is TGTGCCAGCAAGACGGGCCCCCATAAAGTGCCCCAGCATTTT. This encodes CASKTGPHKVPQHF.

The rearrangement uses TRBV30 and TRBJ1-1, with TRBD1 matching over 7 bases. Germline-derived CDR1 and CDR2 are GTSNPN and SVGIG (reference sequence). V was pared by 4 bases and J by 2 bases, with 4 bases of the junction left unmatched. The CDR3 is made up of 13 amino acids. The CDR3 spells CAWNRQGNTEAFF. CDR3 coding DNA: TGTGCCTGGAATCGACAGGGAAACACTGAAGCTTTCTTT.

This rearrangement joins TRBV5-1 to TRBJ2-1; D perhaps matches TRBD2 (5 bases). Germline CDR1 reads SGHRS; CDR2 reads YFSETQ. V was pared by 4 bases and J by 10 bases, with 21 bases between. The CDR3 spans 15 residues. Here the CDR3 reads CASSIQRLTNEEQFF. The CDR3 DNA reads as TGCGCCAGCAGCATCCAGCGACTAACCAATGAGGAGCAGTTCTTC.

The CDR3 DNA reads as TGTGCCAGCTCACCACCGGCAGGGAGGGGCTCCTACGAGCAGTACTTC. Translating it yields CASSPPAGRGSYEQYF. The chain joins TRBV18 to TRBJ2-7; 7 bases line up with TRBD2. Losses at the gene ends were 0 bases for V and 0 bases for J; bases not matched to a gene: 5. Germline CDR1 KGHSH, CDR2 LQKENI. This CDR3 has 16 residues.